The 12 T cell receptor beta chains in this list originate from one sample, sequenced in a study of blood T cell repertoires in COVID-19. Clones were read by immunoSEQ multiplex PCR, and TCRdb kept only the in-frame ones, dropping some. The table includes 300,000 to 350,000 clones, about 91% detected once. Source material: peripheral blood. The receptors shown here come from a man aged 25 to 45 with COVID-19, enrolled during active disease.

The V and J genes are TRBV5-1 and TRBJ2-3; 7 nucleotides match TRBD1. The CDR3 is 16 amino acids. The J segment lost 1 base and the V segment lost 5 bases, leaving 10 bases of the junction unmatched. Germline lookup yields CDR1 SGHRS and CDR2 YFSETQ. CDR3 DNA sequence: TGCGCCAGCAGAGGACAGGCCCCCTACGGCACAGATACGCAGTATTTT. It yields the protein CASRGQAPYGTDTQYF.

This clone has only one observation. V is TRBV19 and J is TRBJ2-7; the D gene is possibly TRBD1 (7 bases). The CDR3 has 15 residues. Trimming shortened V by 5 bases and J by 0 bases, and 14 bases separated the two germline ends. The germline gives CDR1 LNHDA, CDR2 SQIVND (reference sequence). The CDR3 bases are TGTGCCAGTAGTGGCGGGGACAGTCTCTCCTACGAGCAGTACTTC. It is translated as CASSGGDSLSYEQYF.

In its sample, this clone was seen once. This chain connects TRBV9 to TRBJ1-2; D not resolved. The CDR3 has 11 residues. Germline V gene sequence: CDR1 SGDLS, CDR2 YYNGEE. V gave up 7 bases and J gave up 4 bases, with 8 bases separating them. The CDR3 spells CASDNLYGYTF. The CDR3 coding sequence is TGTGCCAGCGACAATCTCTATGGCTACACCTTC.

The chain joins TRBV5-1 to TRBJ1-1, with 7 bases identical to TRBD1. CDR1 SGHRS and CDR2 YFSETQ come from the germline V gene. The ends lost 6 bases at V and 4 bases at J; junction bases unmatched: 6. The CDR3 runs 13 residues. The CDR3 reads CASTTPGGTEAFF. CDR3 DNA sequence: TGCGCCAGCACCACACCAGGGGGCACTGAAGCTTTCTTT.

The rearrangement joins TRBV5-1 to TRBJ1-6; 7 bases fit TRBD1. CDR3 length: 15 amino acids. Trimming removed 0 bases from V and 7 bases from J; junction bases left unmatched: 4. Per germline, CDR1 SGHRS and CDR2 YFSETQ. The CDR3: CASSLGQGENSPLHF. CDR3 DNA: TGCGCCAGCAGCTTGGGACAGGGAGAAAATTCACCCCTCCACTTT.

This chain connects TRBV4-2 to TRBJ2-3, with 9 bases identical to TRBD1. Germline loops: CDR1 LGHNA, CDR2 YNFKEQ. Trimming removed 5 bases from V and 5 bases from J; junction bases left unmatched: 5. The CDR3 has 14 amino acids. The CDR3 is CASSTGTGKDTQYF. CDR3 sequence (DNA): TGTGCCAGCAGCACCGGGACAGGGAAAGATACGCAGTATTTT.

This chain joins TRBV28 and TRBJ2-1; 13 nucleotides agree with TRBD2. Trimming cost V 6 bases and J 7 bases; bases outside gene matches: 6. Germline-derived CDR1 and CDR2 are MDHEN and SYDVKM. The CDR3 is 15 residues long. The CDR3 DNA reads as TGTGCCAGCAGCCACGGGACTAGCGGGACGAATGAGCAGTTCTTC. Translated, it gives CASSHGTSGTNEQFF.

This clone was observed at least ten times. The rearrangement links TRBV5-1 to TRBJ1-4; 8 nucleotides line up with TRBD1. J gave up 7 bases and V 1 base, and 6 bases lay outside the gene matches. Germline V CDR1 and CDR2: SGHRS, YFSETQ. The CDR3 is 15 residues long. CDR3 DNA sequence: TGCGCCAGCAGCTTGCAGGGGGCCGGTAGTGAAAAACTGTTTTTT. This translates into CASSLQGAGSEKLFF.

This clone showed up just once. In DNA form, the CDR3 reads TGTGCCAGCAGTTACTCTCGGACTAGCGGCACAGATACGCAGTATTTT. Encoded protein: CASSYSRTSGTDTQYF. The rearrangement links TRBV6-5 to TRBJ2-3, with 9 bases matching TRBD2. J gave up 1 base and V 0 bases, and 2 bases lay outside the gene matches. Germline loops: CDR1 MNHEY, CDR2 SVGAGI. This CDR3 spans 16 amino acids.

This chain connects TRBV7-2 to TRBJ2-5; 8 positions match TRBD2. Germline V lookup: CDR1 SGHTA, CDR2 FQGNSA. V trimming: 2 bases; J trimming: 4 bases; junction bases outside the gene matches: 9. CDR3 length equals 16 residues. The CDR3, as DNA: TGTGCCAGCAGCTTATTGACTAGCGTTTGGGGAGAGACCCAGTACTTC. It translates to CASSLLTSVWGETQYF.

Points on this clone: Additional DNA sequences in this sample encode the identical CDR3. The gene calls are TRBV18 and TRBJ2-7; D perhaps matches TRBD2 (6 bases). V lost 4 bases and J lost 3, with 10 bases in between. The CDR3 spans 13 residues. Germline V gives CDR1 KGHSH, CDR2 LQKENI. CDR3 nucleotide sequence: TGTGCCAGCTCACAGGGGACTGACTACGAGCAGTACTTC. Amino acids: CASSQGTDYEQYF.

This chain links TRBV7-7 with TRBJ1-1, with 10 nucleotides matching TRBD1. This CDR3 spans 13 amino acids. The J segment lost 8 bases and the V segment lost 3 bases, leaving 3 bases of the junction unmatched. The germline V gene encodes CDR1 SSHAT and CDR2 FNYEAQ (reference sequence). The CDR3 here is CASSLGQGSEAFF. DNA for the CDR3: TGTGCCAGCAGCTTGGGACAGGGGTCCGAAGCTTTCTTT.